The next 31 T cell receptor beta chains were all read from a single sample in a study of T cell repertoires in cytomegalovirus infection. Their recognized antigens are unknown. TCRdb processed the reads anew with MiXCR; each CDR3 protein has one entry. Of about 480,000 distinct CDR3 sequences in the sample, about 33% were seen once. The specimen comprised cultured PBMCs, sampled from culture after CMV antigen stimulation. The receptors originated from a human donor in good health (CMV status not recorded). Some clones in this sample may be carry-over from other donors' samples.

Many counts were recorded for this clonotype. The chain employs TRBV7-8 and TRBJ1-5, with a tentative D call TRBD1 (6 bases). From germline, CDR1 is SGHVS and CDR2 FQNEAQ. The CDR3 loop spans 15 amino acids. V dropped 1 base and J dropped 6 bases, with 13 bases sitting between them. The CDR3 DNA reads TGTGCCAGCAGCTTAGGGACAGCGGACGGTCAGCCCCAGCATTTT. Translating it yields CASSLGTADGQPQHF.

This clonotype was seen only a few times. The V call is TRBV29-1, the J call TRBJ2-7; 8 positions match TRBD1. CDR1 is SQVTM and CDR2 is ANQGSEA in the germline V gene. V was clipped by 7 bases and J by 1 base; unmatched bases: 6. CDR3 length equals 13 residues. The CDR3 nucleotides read TGCAGCGGGACAGGGAAAGGTTCCTACGAGCAGTACGTC. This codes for CSGTGKGSYEQYV.

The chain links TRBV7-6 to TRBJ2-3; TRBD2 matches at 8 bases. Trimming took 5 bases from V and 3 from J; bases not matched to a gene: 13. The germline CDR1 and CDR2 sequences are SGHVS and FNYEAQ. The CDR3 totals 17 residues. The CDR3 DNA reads TGTGCCAGCAGCCCAGGGACTAGAGGTTGGAGTACAGATACGCAGTATTTT. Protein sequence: CASSPGTRGWSTDTQYF.

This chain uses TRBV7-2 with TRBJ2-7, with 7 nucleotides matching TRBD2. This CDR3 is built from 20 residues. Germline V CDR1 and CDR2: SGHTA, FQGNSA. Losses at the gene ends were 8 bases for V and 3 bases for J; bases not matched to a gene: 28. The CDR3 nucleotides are TGTGCCAGCCCTAAGGAGGTCGAGCGGGATCGATTGGGGCAGTTCTACGAGCAGTACTTC. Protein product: CASPKEVERDRLGQFYEQYF.

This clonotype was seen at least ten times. CDR3 nucleotide sequence: TGTGCCAGCAGCTTTTGGGGGAGACCGGATACGCAGTATTTT. As protein: CASSFWGRPDTQYF. The chain is built from TRBV7-2 and TRBJ2-3, with D perhaps TRBD1 or TRBD2 (5 bases each). V gave up 3 bases and J gave up 6 bases, with 13 bases separating them. The germline V gene has CDR1 SGHTA and CDR2 FQGNSA. The CDR3 spans 14 residues.

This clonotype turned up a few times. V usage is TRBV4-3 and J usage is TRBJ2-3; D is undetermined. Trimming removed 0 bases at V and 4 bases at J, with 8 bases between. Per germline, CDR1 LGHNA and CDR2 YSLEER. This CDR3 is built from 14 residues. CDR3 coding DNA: TGCGCCAGCAGCCAAGAAGAGTGGGCAGATACGCAGTATTTT. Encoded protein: CASSQEEWADTQYF.

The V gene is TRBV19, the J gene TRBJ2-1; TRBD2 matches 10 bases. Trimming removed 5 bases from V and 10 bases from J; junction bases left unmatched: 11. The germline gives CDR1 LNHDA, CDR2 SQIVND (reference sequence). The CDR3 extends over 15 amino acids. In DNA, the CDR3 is TGTGCCAGTAGTTCCGCAGCGGGAGGGATACGAGAGCAGTTCTTC. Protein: CASSSAAGGIREQFF.

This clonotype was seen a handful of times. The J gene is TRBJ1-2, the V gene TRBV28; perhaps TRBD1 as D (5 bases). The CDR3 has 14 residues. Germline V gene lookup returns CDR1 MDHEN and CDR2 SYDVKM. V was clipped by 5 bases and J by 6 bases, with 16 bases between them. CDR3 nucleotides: TGTGCCAGCAGTAGCCCCGGGGCCGGGGATGGCTACACCTTC. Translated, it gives CASSSPGAGDGYTF.

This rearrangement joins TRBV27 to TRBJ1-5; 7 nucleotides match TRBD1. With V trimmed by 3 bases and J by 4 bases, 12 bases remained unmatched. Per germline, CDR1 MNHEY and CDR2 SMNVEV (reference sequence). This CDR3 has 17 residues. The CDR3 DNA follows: TGTGCCAGCAGTTTTCGGGGAGGACAGGAGCGAAATCAGCCCCAGCATTTT. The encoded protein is CASSFRGGQERNQPQHF.

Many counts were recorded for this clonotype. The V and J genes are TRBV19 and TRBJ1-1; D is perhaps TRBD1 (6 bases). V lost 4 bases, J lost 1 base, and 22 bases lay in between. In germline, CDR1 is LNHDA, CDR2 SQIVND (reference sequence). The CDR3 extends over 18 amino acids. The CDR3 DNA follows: TGTGCCAGTAGTACCCTGGCTGACAGGCTAAACCCGAACACTGAAGCTTTCTTT. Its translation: CASSTLADRLNPNTEAFF.

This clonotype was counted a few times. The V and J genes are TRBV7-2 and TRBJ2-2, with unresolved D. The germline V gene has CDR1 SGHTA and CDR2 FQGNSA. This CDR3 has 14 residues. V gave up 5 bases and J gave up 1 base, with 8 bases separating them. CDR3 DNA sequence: TGTGCCAGCAGCCCCCAGAGGAACACCGGGGAGCTGTTTTTT. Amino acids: CASSPQRNTGELFF.

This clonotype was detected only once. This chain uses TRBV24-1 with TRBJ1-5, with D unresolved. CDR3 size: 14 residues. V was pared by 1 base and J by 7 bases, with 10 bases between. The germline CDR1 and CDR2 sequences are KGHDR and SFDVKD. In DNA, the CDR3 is TGTGCCACCAGTGATTTAAGTGGGAACCAGCCCCAGCATTTT. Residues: CATSDLSGNQPQHF.

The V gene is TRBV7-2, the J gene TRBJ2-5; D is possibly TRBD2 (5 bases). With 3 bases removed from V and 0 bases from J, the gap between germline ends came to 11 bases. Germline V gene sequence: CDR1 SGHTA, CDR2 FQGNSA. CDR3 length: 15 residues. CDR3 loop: CASSFGLPYQETQYF. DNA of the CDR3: TGTGCCAGCAGCTTTGGACTTCCGTACCAAGAGACCCAGTACTTC. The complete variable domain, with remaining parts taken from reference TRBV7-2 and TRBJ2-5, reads GAGVSQSPSNKVTEKGKDVELRCDPISGHTALYWYRQSLGQGLEFLIYFQGNSAPDKSGLPSDRFSAERTGGSVSTLTIQRTQQEDSAVYLCASSFGLPYQETQYFGPGTRLLVL.

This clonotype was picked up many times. The CDR3 region is CASSSLTGAANSPLHF. DNA for the CDR3: TGTGCCAGCAGCTCCCTGACAGGGGCCGCTAATTCACCCCTCCACTTT. The chain carries TRBV7-2 and TRBJ1-6; 8 bases agree with TRBD1. The CDR3 is 16 residues long. Germline V gives CDR1 SGHTA, CDR2 FQGNSA. The V gene end was trimmed by 4 bases and the J gene end by 6 bases; junction bases not matched to a gene: 8.

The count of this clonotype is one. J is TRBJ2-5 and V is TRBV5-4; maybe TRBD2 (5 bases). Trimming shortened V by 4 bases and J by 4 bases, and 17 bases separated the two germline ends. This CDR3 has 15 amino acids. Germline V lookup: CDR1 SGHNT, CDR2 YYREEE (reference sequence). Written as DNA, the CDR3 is TGTGCCAGCAGCCCGACTTGGGGAGAGTCAGAGACCCAGTACTTC. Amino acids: CASSPTWGESETQYF.

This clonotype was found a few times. The CDR3 coding sequence is TGTGCCAGCAGACCCGCCGGGACAGGGGGCGATGGCTACACCTTC. Protein sequence: CASRPAGTGGDGYTF. The rearrangement uses TRBV28 and TRBJ1-2; 12 nucleotides align to TRBD1. Unmatched junction bases numbered 8, after V lost 6 bases and J lost 6 bases. The germline gives CDR1 MDHEN, CDR2 SYDVKM. This CDR3 contains 15 residues.

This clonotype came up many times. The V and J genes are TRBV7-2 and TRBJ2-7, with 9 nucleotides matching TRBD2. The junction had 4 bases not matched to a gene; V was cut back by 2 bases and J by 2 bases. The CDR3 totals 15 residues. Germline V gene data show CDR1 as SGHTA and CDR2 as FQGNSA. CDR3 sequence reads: CASSLHASGAYEQYF. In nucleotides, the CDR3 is TGTGCCAGCAGCTTACATGCTAGCGGGGCCTACGAGCAGTACTTC.

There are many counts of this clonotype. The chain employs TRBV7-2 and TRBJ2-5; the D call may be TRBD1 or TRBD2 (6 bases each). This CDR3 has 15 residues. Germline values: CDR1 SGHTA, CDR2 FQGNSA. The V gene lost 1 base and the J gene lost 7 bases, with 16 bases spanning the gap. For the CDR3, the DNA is TGTGCCAGCAGCTTAGGGGGGGACAAAAGAGGGACCCAGTACTTC. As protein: CASSLGGDKRGTQYF.

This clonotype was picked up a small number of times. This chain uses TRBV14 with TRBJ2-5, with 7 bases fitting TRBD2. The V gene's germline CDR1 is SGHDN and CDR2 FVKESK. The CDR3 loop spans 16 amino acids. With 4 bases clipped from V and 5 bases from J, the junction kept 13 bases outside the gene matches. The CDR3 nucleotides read TGTGCCAGCAGCCTCAAAAGGACGGCGGGAGTGGAGACCCAGTACTTC. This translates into CASSLKRTAGVETQYF. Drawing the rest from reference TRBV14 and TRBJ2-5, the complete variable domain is EAGVTQFPSHSVIEKGQTVTLRCDPISGHDNLYWYRRVMGKEIKFLLHFVKESKQDESGMPNNRFLAERTGGTYSTLKVQPAELEDSGVYFCASSLKRTAGVETQYFGPGTRLLVL.

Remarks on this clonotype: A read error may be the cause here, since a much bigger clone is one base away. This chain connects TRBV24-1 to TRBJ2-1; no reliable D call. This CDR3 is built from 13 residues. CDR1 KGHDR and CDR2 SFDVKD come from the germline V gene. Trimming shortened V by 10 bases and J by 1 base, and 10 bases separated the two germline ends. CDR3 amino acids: CATAAVSYNEQFF. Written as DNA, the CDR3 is TGTGCCACGGCTGCGGTGTCCTACAATGAGCAGTTCTTC.

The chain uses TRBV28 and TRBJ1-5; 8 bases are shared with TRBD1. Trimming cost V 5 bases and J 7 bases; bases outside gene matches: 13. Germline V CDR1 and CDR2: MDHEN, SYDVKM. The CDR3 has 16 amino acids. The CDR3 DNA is TGTGCCAGCAGTACACCGTCGACAGGGGCGGGACAGCCCCAGCATTTT. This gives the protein CASSTPSTGAGQPQHF.

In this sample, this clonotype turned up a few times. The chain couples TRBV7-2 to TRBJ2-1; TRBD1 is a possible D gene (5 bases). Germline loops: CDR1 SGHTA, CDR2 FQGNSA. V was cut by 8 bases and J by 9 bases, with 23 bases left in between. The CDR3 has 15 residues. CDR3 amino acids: CASFGAVGVGPEQFF. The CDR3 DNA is TGTGCCAGCTTTGGGGCGGTAGGGGTTGGGCCTGAGCAGTTCTTC.

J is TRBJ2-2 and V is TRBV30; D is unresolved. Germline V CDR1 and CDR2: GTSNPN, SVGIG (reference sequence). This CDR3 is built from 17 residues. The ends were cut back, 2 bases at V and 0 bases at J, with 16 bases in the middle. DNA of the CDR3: TGTGCCTGGAGTAAAGGCCCTGGCTCTACGAACACCGGGGAGCTGTTTTTT. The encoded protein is CAWSKGPGSTNTGELFF. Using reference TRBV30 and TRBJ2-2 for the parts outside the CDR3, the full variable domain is SQTIHQWPATLVQPVGSPLSLECTVEGTSNPNLYWYRQAAGRGLQLLFYSVGIGQISSEVPQNLSASRPQDRQFILSSKKLLLSDSGFYLCAWSKGPGSTNTGELFFGEGSRLTVL.

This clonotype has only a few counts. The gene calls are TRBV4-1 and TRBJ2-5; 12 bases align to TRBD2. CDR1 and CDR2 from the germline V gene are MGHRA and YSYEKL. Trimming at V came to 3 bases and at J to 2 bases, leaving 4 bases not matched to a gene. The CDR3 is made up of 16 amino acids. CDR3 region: CASSHEGTSGQETQYF. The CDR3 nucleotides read TGCGCCAGCAGCCATGAGGGGACTAGCGGGCAAGAGACCCAGTACTTC.

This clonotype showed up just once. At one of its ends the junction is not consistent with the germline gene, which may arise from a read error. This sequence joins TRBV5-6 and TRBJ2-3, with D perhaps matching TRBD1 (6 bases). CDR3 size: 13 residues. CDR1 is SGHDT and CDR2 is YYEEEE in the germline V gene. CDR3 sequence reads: CASSGQITDTQYF. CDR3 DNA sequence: TGTGCCAGCAGCGGACAGATCACAGATACTCAGTATTTT.

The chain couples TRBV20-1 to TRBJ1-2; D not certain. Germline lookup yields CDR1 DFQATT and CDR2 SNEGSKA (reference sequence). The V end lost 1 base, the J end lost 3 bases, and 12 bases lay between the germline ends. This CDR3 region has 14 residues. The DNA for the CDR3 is TGCAGTGCTAGAGTAAACAGCCTGGACTATGGCTACACCTTC. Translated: CSARVNSLDYGYTF.

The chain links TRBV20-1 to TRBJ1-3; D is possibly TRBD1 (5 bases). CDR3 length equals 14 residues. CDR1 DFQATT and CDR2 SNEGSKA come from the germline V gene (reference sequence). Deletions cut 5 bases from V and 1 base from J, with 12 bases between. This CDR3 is CSARPTVSGNTIYF. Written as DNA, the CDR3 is TGCAGTGCTCGCCCGACAGTATCTGGAAACACCATATATTTT.

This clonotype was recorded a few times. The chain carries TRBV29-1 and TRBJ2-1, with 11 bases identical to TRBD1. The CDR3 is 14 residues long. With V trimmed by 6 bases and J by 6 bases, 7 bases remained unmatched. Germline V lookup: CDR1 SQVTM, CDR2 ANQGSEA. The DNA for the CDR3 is TGCAGCGTCAGGCCGGGACAGGGGGTCAATGAGCAGTTCTTC. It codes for CSVRPGQGVNEQFF.

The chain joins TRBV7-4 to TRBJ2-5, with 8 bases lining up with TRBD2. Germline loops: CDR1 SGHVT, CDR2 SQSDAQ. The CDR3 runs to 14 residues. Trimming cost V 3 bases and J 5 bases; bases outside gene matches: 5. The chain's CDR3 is CASSFGREGETQYF. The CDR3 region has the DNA TGTGCCAGCAGCTTTGGTCGGGAGGGGGAGACCCAGTACTTC. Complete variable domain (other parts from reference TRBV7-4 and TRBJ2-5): GAGVSQSPRYKVAKRGRDVALRCDSISGHVTLYWYRQTLGQGSEVLTYSQSDAQRDKSGRPSGRFSAERPERSVSTLKIQRTEQGDSAVYLCASSFGREGETQYFGPGTRLLVL.

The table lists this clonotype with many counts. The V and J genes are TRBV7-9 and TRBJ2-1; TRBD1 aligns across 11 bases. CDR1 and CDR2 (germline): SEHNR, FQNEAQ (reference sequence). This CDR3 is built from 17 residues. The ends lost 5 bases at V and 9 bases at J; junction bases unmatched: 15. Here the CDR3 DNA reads TGTGCCAGCAGCGACACGGCGACGGACAGGGGGCTGGGTGAGCAGTTCTTC. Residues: CASSDTATDRGLGEQFF.

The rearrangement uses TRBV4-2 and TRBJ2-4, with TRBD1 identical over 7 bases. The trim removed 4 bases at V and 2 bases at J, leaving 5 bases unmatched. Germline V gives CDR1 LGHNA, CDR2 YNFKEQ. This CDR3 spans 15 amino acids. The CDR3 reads CASSPQGMPKNIQYF. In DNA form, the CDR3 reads TGTGCCAGCAGCCCACAGGGGATGCCCAAAAACATTCAGTACTTC.